This paragraph covers one T cell receptor (beta chain) sequence. The data were taken from a study of graft-versus-host responses after intestinal transplantation. Broader study findings: There was an association between peak levels of circulating GvH clones and early post-transplant HvG declines.

This CDR3 comprises 14 residues. After removal of 6 bases from V and 7 bases from J, the junction contained 10 bases not matched to a gene. Per the germline V gene, CDR1 is MNHNY and CDR2 is SVGAGI (reference sequence). Sequenced by immunoSEQ multiplex PCR; TCRdb stores in-frame clones only, minus some. The sample comprises roughly 5,400 clones, around 27% of which are singletons, and approximately 5% rests with the top ten. This specimen was alloreactive CD4+ T cells from a mixed lymphocyte reaction culture, taken before transplantation. Specified subset: CFSE-low proliferating T cells sorted from roughly 6-day pre-transplant mixed lymphocyte reaction (GvH or HvG direction). The sequence derives from a human patient who was an organ donor for intestinal transplantation. The rearrangement joins TRBV6-6 to TRBJ2-3, with TRBD2 matching over 7 bases. The CDR3 sequence: CASSHSGVSYTQYF. CDR3 in DNA: TGTGCCAGCAGCCACAGCGGGGTTTCATATACGCAGTATTTT.